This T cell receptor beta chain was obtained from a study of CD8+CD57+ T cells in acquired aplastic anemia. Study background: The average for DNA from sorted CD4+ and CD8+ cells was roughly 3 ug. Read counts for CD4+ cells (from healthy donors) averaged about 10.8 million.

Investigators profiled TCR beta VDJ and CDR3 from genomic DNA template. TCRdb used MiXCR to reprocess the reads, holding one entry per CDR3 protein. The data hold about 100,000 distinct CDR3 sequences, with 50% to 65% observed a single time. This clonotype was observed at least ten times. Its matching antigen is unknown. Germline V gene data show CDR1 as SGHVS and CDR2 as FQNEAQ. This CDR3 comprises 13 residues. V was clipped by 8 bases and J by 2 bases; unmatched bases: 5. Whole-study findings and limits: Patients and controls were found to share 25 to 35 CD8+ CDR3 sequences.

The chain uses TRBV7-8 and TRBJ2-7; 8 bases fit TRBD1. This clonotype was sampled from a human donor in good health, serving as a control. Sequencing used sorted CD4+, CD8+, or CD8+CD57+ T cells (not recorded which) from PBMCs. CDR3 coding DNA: TGTGCCAGCCGGGGGACAGGAGCCTACGAGCAGTACTTC. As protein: CASRGTGAYEQYF.